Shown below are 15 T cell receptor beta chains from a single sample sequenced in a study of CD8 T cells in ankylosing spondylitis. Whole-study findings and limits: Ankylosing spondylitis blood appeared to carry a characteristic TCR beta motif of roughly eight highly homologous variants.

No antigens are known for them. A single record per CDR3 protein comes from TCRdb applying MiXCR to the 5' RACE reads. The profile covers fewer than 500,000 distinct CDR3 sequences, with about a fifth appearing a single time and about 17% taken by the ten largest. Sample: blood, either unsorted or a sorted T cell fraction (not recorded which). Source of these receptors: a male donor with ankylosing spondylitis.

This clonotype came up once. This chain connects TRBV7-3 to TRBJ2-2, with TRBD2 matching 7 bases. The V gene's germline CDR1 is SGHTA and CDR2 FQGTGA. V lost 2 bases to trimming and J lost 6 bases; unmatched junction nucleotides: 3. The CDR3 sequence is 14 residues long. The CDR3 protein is CASSLATSSGELFF. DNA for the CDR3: TGTGCCAGCAGCTTAGCGACTAGCTCCGGGGAGCTGTTTTTT.

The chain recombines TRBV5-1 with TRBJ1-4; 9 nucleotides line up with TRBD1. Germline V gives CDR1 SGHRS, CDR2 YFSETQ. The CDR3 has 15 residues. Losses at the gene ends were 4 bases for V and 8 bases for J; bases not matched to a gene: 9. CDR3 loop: CASSMEGQGFEKLFF. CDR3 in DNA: TGCGCCAGCAGCATGGAGGGACAGGGTTTCGAAAAACTGTTTTTT.

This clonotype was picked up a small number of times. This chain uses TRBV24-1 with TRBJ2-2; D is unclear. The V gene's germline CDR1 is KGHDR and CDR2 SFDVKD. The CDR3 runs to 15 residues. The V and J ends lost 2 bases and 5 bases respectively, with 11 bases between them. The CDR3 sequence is CATSDYTKGTGELFF. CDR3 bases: TGTGCCACCAGTGATTATACCAAAGGGACCGGGGAGCTGTTTTTT.

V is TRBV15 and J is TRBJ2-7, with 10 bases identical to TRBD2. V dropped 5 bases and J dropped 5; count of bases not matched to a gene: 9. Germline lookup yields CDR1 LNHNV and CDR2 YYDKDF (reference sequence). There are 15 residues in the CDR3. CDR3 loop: CATSLLASGSHEQYF. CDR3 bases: TGTGCCACCAGCCTGCTGGCTAGCGGGAGCCACGAGCAGTACTTC.

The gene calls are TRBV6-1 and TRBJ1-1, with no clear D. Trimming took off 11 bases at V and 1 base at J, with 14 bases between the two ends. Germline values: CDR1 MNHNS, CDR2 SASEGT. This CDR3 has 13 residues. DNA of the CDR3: TGTGCCTCCCGTTTGGGCAAGAACACTGAAGCTTTCTTT. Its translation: CASRLGKNTEAFF.

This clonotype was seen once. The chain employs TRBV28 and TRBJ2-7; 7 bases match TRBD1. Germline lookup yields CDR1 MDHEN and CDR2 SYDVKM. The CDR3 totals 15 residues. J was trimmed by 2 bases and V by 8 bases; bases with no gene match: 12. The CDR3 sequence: CASSGRTGPTYEQYF. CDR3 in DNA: TGTGCCAGCTCAGGCAGGACAGGACCAACCTACGAGCAGTACTTC.

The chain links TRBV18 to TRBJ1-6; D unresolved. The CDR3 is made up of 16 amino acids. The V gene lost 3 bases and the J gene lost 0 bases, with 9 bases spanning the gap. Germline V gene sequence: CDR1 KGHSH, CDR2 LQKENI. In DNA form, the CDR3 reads TGTGCCAGCTCACCCCAAGCGAGCTCCTATAATTCACCCCTCCACTTT. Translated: CASSPQASSYNSPLHF.

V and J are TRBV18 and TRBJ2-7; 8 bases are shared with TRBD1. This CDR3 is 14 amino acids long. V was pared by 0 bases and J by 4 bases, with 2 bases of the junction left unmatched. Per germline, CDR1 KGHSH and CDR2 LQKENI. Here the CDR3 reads CASSPPYRGYEQYF. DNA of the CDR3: TGTGCCAGCTCACCACCGTACAGGGGGTACGAGCAGTACTTC.

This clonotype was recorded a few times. CDR3 amino acids: CASSGQRESYNEQFF. The CDR3 DNA reads as TGTGCCAGCTCAGGCCAGCGGGAGTCTTACAATGAGCAGTTCTTC. The J gene is TRBJ2-1, the V gene TRBV18; 8 nucleotides line up with TRBD2. This CDR3 region has 15 residues. The V gene end was trimmed by 5 bases and the J gene end by 4 bases; junction bases not matched to a gene: 7. Per the germline V gene, CDR1 is KGHSH and CDR2 is LQKENI.

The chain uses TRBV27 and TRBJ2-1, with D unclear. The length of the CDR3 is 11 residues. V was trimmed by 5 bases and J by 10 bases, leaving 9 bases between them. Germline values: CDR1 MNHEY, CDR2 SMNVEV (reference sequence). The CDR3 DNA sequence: TGTGCCAGCAGTAGGCTGGGGGAGCAGTTCTTC. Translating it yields CASSRLGEQFF.

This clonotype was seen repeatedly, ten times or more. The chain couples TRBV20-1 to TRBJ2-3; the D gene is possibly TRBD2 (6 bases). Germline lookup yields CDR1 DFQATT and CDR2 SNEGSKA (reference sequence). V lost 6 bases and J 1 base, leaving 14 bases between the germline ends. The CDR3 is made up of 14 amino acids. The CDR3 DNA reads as TGCAGTGCCATGTTAAGGGAGGGCACAGATACGCAGTATTTT. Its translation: CSAMLREGTDTQYF.

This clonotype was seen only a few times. The CDR3 nucleotides are TGTGCCACCAGCAGAGATCGGACTAGCAGGAACACCGGGGAGCTGTTTTTT. Translation gives CATSRDRTSRNTGELFF. This chain links TRBV15 with TRBJ2-2, with 8 bases identical to TRBD2. The CDR3 length is 17 residues. Per the germline V gene, CDR1 is LNHNV and CDR2 is YYDKDF (reference sequence). The J segment lost 1 base and the V segment lost 0 bases, leaving 4 bases of the junction unmatched.

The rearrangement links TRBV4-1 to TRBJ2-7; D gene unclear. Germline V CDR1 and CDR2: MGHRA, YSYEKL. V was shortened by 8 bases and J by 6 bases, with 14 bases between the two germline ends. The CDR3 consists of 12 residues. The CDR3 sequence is CASGFQWGEQYF. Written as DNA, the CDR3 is TGCGCCAGCGGGTTTCAGTGGGGCGAGCAGTACTTC.

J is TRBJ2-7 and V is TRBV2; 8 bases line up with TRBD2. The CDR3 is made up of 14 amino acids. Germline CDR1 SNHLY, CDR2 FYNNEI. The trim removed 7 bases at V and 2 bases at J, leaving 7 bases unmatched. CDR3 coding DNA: TGTGCCAGCATCAGGTCTAGCGGGCCCTACGAGCAGTACTTC. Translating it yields CASIRSSGPYEQYF.

The CDR3 bases are TGCGCCAGCAGCCAAGGGGACAGGGCGCTTGACGAGCAGTACTTC. This codes for CASSQGDRALDEQYF. The rearrangement uses TRBV4-3 and TRBJ2-7, with 9 bases fitting TRBD1. Germline CDR1 LGHNA, CDR2 YSLEER. The CDR3 spans 15 residues. Trimming took 1 base from V and 5 from J; bases not matched to a gene: 6.